This TCR beta chain was captured by sequencing in a study of beta chain features in type 1 diabetes (dated 2018 in TCRdb). With respect to the entire study: Mean age, gender distribution, total cell number and subset yield did not differ between patients and healthy donors. Across all samples, fewer than 110,000,000 sorted cells were examined, and cell number per subset correlated strongly with RNA yield. In the study, recently diagnosed type 1 diabetes patients and matched healthy donors were compared on the TCRB repertoires of their sorted circulating CD4+ T cell subsets. Naive and central memory subsets were obtained from all 30 or so donors, but regulatory and stem cell-like memory subsets were isolated from only 8 patients and about 8 healthy donors.

The entire isolated RNA was reverse transcribed using the High Capacity cDNA Reverse Transcription Kit, and thus expressed TCRB transcripts were sequenced. Deep immunoSEQ sequencing was applied to naive, central memory and regulatory T cell samples, giving an average of roughly 3.5 million total reads per sample. Sorted cells were lysed in RLT buffer, and RNA was extracted using DNase-treated RNeasy Micro or Mini kits according to cell number. To prevent cross-contamination, each cell subset was processed individually, whereas patient and healthy donor samples were processed jointly. TCRB sequences were amplified from cDNA with the immunoSEQ multiplex PCR, producing 87-bp fragments spanning the CDR3 region. Amplicons were sequenced on the Illumina HiSeq platform. The paper's data handling went like this. Synthetic template baselines were used to correct PCR bias computationally, reads within Hamming distance 2 were collapsed together, and singletons that could not be merged were discarded. Reads were aligned against IMGT so that V, D and J genes, CDR3 length and insertions or deletions at six rearrangement sites could be assigned. Within each subset, clonotype counts were normalized to the number of sorted cells before true diversity and Gini coefficients were calculated with the tcR R package. Repertoire sharing was quantified using the overlap coefficient calculated on TCRB nucleotide sequences. Sourced from immuneACCESS, this table was stored by TCRdb with only in-frame sequences that have V and J called. A share of the clones is absent; for the studies checked, an unresolved V gene accounts for under half, and the remainder has no known explanation. Clone size and the V and J calls come from that table; the DNA yielded D and trimming. The sample has some 150,000 clones on record, around 50% of them singletons. The leading ten clones occupy 0.35% to 0.45% of the sample.

Each donor gave one peripheral blood draw, about 100 mL on average, collected into heparinised tubes. Naive, central memory, regulatory and stem cell-like memory CD4+ T cells were sorted on a BD FACSAria II using a panel including CD45RO, CCR7, CD25, CD127, CD95 and CD27. A purity above 98% was achieved for all sorted populations. PBMCs were separated immediately by Lymphoprep density gradient centrifugation and were stained directly, without being cultured. Samples were stained and sorted in pairs, with one healthy donor and one patient per experiment, so that batch effects were minimized. For this clone: This receptor's antigen is unknown. The sample holds no much larger clone one base away, and base qualities are not on file.

Results the study describes overall, beyond this receptor: Naive, central memory and regulatory TCRB repertoires appeared more similar among patients than among healthy donors. In all four CD4+ subsets, TCRB CDR3 length was moderately but significantly shorter in type 1 diabetes patients. Because small numbers of individuals were included in the HLA sub-analyses, any influence of HLA type on TCRB rearrangement was left unresolved. Shorter templates might be favored by PCR, yet because patient and control samples were amplified and corrected together, any such skew would affect both groups equally. Because cDNA rather than genomic DNA was sequenced, highly expressing activated cells could have been over-represented, although no difference in activation and CD3 levels was found between groups. Patients with type 1 diabetes made fewer insertions and deleted more nucleotides at VDJ recombination sites, implying thymic rearrangement abnormalities.

CDR1 and CDR2, per the germline V gene, are SGHAT and FQNNGV. Its CDR3 holds 13 amino acids, cysteine through phenylalanine. Only the CDR3 DNA is retained, 39 bases long and in frame from the first base. Trimming costs V 3 bases and J 4 bases, and their ends lie 9 bases apart. The sequence links TRBV11-2 to TRBJ1-2, with an unclear D gene assignment. The TCR was taken from a man aged 18 to 30 in good health. Sequenced input: Tregs from blood. The cell subset or site label for this specimen denotes: regulatory CD4+ T cells. The CDR3 is CASSFTGGYGYTF. The DNA is as follows: TGTGCCAGCAGCTTTACGGGAGGCTATGGCTACACCTTC.